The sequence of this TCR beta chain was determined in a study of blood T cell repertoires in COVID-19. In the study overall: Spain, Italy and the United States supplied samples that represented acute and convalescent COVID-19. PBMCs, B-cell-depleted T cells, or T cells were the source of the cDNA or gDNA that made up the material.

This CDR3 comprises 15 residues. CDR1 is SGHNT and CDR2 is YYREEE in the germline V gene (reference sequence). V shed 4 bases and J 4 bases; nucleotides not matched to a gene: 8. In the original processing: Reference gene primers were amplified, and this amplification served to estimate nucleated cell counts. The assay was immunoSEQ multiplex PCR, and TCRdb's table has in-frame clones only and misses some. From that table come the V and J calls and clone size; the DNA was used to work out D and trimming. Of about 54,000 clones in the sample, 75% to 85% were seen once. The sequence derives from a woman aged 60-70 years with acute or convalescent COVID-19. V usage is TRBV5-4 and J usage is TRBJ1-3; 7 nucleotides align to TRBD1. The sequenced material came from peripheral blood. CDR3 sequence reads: CASSILQGGGNTIYF. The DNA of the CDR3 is TGTGCCAGCAGCATCCTCCAGGGGGGCGGAAACACCATATATTTT.